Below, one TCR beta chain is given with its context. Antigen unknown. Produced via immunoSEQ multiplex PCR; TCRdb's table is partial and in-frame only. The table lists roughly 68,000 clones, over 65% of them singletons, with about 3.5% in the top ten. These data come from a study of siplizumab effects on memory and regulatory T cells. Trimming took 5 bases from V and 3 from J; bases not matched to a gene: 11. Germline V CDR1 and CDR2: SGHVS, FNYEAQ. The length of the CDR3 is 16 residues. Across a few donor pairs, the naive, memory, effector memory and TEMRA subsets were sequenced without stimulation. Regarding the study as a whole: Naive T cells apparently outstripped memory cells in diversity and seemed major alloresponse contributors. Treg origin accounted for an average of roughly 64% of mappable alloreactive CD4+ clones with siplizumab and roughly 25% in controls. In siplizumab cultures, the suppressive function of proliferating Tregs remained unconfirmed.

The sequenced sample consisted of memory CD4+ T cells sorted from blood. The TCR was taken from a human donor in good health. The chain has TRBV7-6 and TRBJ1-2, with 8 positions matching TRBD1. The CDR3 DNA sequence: TGTGCCAGCAGCGCAGGGGGGACAGGTGCCTACTATGGCTACACCTTC. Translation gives CASSAGGTGAYYGYTF.